This T cell receptor beta chain was identified during a study of PD-1 blockade in classical Hodgkin lymphoma. The study's findings and limits: Exclusion was applied to patients who started nivolumab under 1 year after ASCT.

The V gene's germline CDR1 is SGHVS and CDR2 FQNEAQ. The trim removed 6 bases at V and 2 bases at J, leaving 6 bases unmatched. The CDR3 spans 14 residues. Every patient had relapsed following autologous stem cell transplantation, and cohorts differed in brentuximab vedotin exposure. Magnetic depletion of unwanted cells isolated CD4+ T cells from thawed PBMCs. Method: immunoSEQ multiplex PCR; TCRdb's copy keeps in-frame clones and lacks some. The sample records about 23,000 clones, around 83% being singletons. As for this clone: Its antigen is unidentified.

The source was CD4+ T cells from blood, collected at baseline. The chain is built from TRBV7-8 and TRBJ2-7; 8 bases line up with TRBD2. The receptor's source is a human donor with classical Hodgkin lymphoma. CDR3 sequence: CASSQRGLPYEQYF. Here the CDR3 DNA reads TGTGCCAGCAGTCAGCGGGGGTTACCCTACGAGCAGTACTTC.